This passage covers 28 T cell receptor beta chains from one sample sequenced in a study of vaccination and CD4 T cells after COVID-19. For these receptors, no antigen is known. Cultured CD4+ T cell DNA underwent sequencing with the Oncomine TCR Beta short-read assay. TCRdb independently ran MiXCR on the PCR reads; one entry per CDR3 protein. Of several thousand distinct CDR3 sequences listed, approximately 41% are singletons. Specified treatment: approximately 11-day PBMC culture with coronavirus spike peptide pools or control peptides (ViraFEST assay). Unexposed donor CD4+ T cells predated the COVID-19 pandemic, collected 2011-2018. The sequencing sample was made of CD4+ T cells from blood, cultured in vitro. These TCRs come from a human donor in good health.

The CDR3 region is CAIKGSSTDTQYF. The CDR3 DNA is TGTGCCATCAAGGGTTCCAGCACAGATACGCAGTATTTT. V gene TRBV6-1 combines with J gene TRBJ2-3; D is ambiguous. Germline V gene sequence: CDR1 MNHNS, CDR2 SASEGT. Trimming shortened V by 10 bases and J by 0 bases, and 11 bases separated the two germline ends. The CDR3 has 13 residues.

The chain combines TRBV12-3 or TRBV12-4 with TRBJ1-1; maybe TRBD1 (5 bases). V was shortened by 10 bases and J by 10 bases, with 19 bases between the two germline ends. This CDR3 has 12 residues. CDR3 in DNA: TGTGCCACCTCAGGGACCACCGAGGGAGCTTTCTTT. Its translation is CATSGTTEGAFF.

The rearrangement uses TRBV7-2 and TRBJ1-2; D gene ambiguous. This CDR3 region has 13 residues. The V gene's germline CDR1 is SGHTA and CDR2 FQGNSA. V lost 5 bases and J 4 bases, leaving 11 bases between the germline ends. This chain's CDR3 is CASSPDTIYGYTF. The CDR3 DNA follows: TGTGCCAGCAGCCCAGACACGATCTATGGCTACACCTTC. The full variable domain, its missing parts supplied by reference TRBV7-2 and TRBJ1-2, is GAGVSQSPSNKVTEKGKDVELRCDPISGHTALYWYRQSLGQGLEFLIYFQGNSAPDKSGLPSDRFSAERTGGSVSTLTIQRTQQEDSAVYLCASSPDTIYGYTFGSGTRLTVV.

CDR3 sequence reads: CASTSSRTGIGYTF. The CDR3, as DNA: TGTGCCAGCACCTCTTCGCGGACAGGGATCGGCTACACCTTC. This chain connects TRBV6-1 to TRBJ1-2, with 8 bases that match TRBD1. Germline V gene data show CDR1 as MNHNS and CDR2 as SASEGT. This CDR3 contains 14 residues. The V gene end was trimmed by 7 bases and the J gene end by 8 bases; junction bases not matched to a gene: 12.

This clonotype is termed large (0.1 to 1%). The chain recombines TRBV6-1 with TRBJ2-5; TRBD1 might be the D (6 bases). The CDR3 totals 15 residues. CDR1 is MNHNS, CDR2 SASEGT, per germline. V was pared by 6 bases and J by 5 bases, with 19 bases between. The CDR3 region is CASSHNLGGRETQYF. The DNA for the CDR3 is TGTGCCAGCAGCCACAACCTTGGGGGCCGGGAGACCCAGTACTTC.

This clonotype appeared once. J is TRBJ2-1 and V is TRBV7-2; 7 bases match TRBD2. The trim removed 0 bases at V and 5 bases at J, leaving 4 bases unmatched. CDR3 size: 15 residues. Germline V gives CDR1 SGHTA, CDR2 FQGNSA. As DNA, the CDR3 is TGTGCCAGCAGCTTAGCCGGACTAGTGAACAATGAGCAGTTCTTC. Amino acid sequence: CASSLAGLVNNEQFF.

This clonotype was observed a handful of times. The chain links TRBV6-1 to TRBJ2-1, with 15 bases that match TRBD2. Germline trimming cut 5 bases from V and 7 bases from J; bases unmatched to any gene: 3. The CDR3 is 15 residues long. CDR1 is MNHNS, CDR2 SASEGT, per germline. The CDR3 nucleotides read TGTGCCAGCAGTCGGGGGACTAGCGGGAGGAATGAGCAGTTCTTC. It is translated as CASSRGTSGRNEQFF.

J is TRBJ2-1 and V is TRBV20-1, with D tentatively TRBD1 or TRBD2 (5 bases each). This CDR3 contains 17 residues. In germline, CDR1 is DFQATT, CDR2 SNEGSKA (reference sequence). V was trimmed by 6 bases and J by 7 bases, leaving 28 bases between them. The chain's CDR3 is CSARRSGTIQVGNEQFF. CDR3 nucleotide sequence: TGCAGTGCCCGGAGAAGTGGGACCATTCAGGTCGGAAATGAGCAGTTCTTC.

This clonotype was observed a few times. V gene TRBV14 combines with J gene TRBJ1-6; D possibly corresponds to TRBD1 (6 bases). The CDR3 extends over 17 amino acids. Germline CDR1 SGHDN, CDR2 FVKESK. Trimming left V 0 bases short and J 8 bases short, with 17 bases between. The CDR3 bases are TGTGCCAGCAGCCAAGACTCTCTGGGACACGCGGATTCACCCCTCCACTTT. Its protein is CASSQDSLGHADSPLHF.

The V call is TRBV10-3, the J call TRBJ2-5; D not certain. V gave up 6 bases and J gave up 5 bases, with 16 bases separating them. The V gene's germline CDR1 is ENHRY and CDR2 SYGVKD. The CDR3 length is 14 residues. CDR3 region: CAIRDPRSEETQYF. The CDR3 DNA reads TGTGCCATCAGGGACCCACGGTCGGAGGAGACCCAGTACTTC.

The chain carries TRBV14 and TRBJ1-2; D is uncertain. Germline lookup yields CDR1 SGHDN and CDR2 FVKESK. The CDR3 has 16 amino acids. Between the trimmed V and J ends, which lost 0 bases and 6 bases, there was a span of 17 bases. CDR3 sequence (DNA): TGTGCCAGCAGCCAAGATCTGGCCAGTGTTGTCCATGGCTACACCTTC. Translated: CASSQDLASVVHGYTF.

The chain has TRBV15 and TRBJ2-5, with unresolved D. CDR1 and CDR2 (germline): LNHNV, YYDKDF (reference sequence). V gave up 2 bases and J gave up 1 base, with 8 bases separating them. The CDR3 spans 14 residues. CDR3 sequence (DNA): TGTGCCACCAGCAGACCACAGTTCCAAGAGACCCAGTACTTC. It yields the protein CATSRPQFQETQYF.

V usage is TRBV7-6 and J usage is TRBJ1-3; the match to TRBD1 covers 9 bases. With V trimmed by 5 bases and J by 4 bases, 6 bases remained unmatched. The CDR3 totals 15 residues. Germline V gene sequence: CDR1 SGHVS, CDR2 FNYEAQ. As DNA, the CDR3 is TGTGCCAGCAGCCGGGGACAGGGAGGGGGAAACACCATATATTTT. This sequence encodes CASSRGQGGGNTIYF.

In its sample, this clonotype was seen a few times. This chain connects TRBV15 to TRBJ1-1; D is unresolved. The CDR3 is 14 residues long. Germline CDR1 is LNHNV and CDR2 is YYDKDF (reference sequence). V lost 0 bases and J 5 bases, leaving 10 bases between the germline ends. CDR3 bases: TGTGCCACCAGCAGAGACGGGAGCGGAACTGAAGCTTTCTTT. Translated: CATSRDGSGTEAFF.

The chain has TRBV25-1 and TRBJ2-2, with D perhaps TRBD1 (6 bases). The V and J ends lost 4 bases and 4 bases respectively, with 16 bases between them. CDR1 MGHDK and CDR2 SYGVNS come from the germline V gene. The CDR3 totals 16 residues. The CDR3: CASSARGGLSTGELFF. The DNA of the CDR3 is TGTGCCAGCAGTGCCCGTGGGGGCCTGAGCACCGGGGAGCTGTTTTTT. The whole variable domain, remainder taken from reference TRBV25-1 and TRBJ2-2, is EADIYQTPRYLVIGTGKKITLECSQTMGHDKMYWYQQDPGMELHLIHYSYGVNSTEKGDLSSESTVSRIRTEHFPLTLESARPSHTSQYLCASSARGGLSTGELFFGEGSRLTVL.

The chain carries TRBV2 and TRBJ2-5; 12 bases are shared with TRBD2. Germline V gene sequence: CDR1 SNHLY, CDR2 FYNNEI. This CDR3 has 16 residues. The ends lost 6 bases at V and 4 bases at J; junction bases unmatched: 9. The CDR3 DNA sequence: TGTGCCAGCAGACCCCGACTAGCGGGAGCAGTAGAGACCCAGTACTTC. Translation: CASRPRLAGAVETQYF.

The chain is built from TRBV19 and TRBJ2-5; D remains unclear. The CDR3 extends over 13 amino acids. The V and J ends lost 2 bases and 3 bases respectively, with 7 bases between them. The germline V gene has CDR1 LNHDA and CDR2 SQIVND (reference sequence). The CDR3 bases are TGTGCCAGTAGTATACTTCGGAAAGAGACCCAGTACTTC. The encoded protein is CASSILRKETQYF.

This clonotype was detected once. The CDR3, as DNA: TGTGCCAGCAGGCGCGACAGGGCAGACATTCAGTACTTC. This gives the protein CASRRDRADIQYF. The chain uses TRBV14 and TRBJ2-4; the match to TRBD1 covers 7 bases. J was trimmed by 8 bases and V by 6 bases; bases with no gene match: 7. This CDR3 comprises 13 residues. Germline V gene lookup returns CDR1 SGHDN and CDR2 FVKESK.

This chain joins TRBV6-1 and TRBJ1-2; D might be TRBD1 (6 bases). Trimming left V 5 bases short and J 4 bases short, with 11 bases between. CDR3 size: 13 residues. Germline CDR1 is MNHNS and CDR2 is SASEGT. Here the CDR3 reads CASSPRDIYGYTF. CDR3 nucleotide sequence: TGTGCCAGCAGTCCCAGGGACATCTATGGCTACACCTTC.

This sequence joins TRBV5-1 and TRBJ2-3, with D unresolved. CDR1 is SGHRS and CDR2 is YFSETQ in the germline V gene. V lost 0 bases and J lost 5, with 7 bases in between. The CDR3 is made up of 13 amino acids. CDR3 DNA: TGCGCCAGCAGCTTGGGTTTGATAGATACGCAGTATTTT. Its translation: CASSLGLIDTQYF.

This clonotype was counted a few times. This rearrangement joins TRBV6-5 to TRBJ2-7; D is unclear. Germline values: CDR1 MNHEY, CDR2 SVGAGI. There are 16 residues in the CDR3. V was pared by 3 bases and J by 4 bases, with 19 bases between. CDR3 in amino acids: CASSYSVGGVNYEQYF. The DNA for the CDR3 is TGTGCCAGCAGTTATTCGGTTGGTGGGGTGAATTACGAGCAGTACTTC.

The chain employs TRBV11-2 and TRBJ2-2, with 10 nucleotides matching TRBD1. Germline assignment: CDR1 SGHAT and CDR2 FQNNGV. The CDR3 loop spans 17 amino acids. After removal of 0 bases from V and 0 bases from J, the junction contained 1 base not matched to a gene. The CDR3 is CASSLDGQGANTGELFF. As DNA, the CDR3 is TGTGCCAGCAGCTTAGATGGACAGGGGGCGAACACCGGGGAGCTGTTTTTT.

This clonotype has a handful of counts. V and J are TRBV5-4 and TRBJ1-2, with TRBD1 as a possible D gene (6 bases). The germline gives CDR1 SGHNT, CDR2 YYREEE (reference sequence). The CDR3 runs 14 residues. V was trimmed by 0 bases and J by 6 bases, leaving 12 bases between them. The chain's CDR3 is CASSLVGGHNGYTF. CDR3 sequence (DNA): TGTGCCAGCAGCTTGGTCGGGGGCCACAATGGCTACACCTTC.

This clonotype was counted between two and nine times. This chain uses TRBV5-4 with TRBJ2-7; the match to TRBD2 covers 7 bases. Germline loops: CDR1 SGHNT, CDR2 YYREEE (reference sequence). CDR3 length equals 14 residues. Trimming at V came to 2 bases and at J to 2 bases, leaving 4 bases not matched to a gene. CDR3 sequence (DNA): TGTGCCAGCAGCTTCCCCGGGACTACCTACGAGCAGTACTTC. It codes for CASSFPGTTYEQYF.

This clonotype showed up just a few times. The DNA for the CDR3 is TGCAGTGCTTCACAGCGGACTTCTAGCACAGATACGCAGTATTTT. Translated, it gives CSASQRTSSTDTQYF. The chain recombines TRBV20-1 with TRBJ2-3, with D perhaps matching TRBD2 (5 bases). The CDR3 length is 15 residues. CDR1 is DFQATT, CDR2 SNEGSKA, per germline (reference sequence). V was pared by 5 bases and J by 0 bases, with 15 bases between.

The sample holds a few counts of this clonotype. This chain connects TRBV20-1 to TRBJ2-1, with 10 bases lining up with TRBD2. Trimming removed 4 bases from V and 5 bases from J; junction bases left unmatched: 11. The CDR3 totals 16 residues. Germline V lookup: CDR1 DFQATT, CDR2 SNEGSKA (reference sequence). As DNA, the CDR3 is TGCAGTGCTAATACAAAGATAGCGGGGGGAAACAATGAGCAGTTCTTC. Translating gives CSANTKIAGGNNEQFF.

DNA of the CDR3: TGTGCCAGCAACCAGGGGGAATACGAGCAGTACTTC. This gives the protein CASNQGEYEQYF. This rearrangement joins TRBV28 to TRBJ2-7; 7 nucleotides agree with TRBD1. Germline CDR1 reads MDHEN; CDR2 reads SYDVKM. This CDR3 has 12 residues. Trimming removed 7 bases from V and 4 bases from J; junction bases left unmatched: 4. The full variable domain, in which reference TRBV28 and TRBJ2-7 provide the parts outside the CDR3, is DVKVTQSSRYLVKRTGEKVFLECVQDMDHENMFWYRQDPGLGLRLIYFSYDVKMKEKGDIPEGYSVSREKKERFSLILESASTNQTSMYLCASNQGEYEQYFGPGTRLTVT.

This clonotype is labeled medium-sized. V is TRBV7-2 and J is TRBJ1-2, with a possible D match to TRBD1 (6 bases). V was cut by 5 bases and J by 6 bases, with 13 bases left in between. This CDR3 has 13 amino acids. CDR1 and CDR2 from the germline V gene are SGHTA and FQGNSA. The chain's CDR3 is CASSKAQGNGYTF. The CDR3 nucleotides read TGTGCCAGCAGCAAAGCACAGGGAAATGGCTACACCTTC.